This T cell receptor beta chain was recovered during a study of shared clonotypes between healthy human individuals. In the study overall: Plates per donor: three CD4 naive, three CD4 memory, two CD8 naive, one CD8 memory. Study-level points and caveats: The study found roughly 5% of naive CD4 clonotypes shared across several donors. What limited the represented genetic and exposure-history diversity was the small number of donors.

Measured with immunoSEQ multiplex PCR; TCRdb has only the in-frame clones, and not every one. This table has approximately 100,000 clones, 67% appearing once. The germline gives CDR1 MGHRA, CDR2 YSYEKL. V lost 6 bases and J lost 3, with 18 bases in between. The CDR3 runs to 15 residues. CD8 memory was a combination that joined CD45RO+ cells with CCR7-negative CD45RA+ TemRA cells. In the case of this clone: Its cognate antigen is unknown.

This TCR was sampled from a man aged 30 to 39 in good health. The chain joins TRBV4-1 to TRBJ2-7, with D tentatively TRBD1 (6 bases). The sequenced sample consisted of memory CD8+ T cells sorted from blood. The subset was: CD45RO+ cells pooled with CCR7-negative TemRA cells. CDR3 residues: CASSPSITGSYEQYF. DNA of the CDR3: TGCGCCAGCAGTCCCTCAATTACAGGGAGCTACGAGCAGTACTTC.